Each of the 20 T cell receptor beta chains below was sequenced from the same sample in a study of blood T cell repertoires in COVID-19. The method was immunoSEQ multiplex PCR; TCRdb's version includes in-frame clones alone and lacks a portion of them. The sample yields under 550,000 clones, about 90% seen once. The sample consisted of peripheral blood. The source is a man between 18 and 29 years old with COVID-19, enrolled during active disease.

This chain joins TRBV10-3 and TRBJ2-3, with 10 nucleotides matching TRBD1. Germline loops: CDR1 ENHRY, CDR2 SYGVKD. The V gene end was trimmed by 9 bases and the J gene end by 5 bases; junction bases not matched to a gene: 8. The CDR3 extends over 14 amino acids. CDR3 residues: CAMSGTGVLDTQYF. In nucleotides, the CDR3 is TGTGCCATGTCCGGGACAGGGGTTTTAGATACGCAGTATTTT.

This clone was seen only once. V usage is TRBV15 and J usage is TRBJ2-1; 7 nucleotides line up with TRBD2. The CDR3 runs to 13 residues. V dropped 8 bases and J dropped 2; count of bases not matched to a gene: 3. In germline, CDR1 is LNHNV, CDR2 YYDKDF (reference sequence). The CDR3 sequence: CATRGVAYNEQFF. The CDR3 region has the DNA TGTGCCACCCGGGGGGTGGCCTACAATGAGCAGTTCTTC.

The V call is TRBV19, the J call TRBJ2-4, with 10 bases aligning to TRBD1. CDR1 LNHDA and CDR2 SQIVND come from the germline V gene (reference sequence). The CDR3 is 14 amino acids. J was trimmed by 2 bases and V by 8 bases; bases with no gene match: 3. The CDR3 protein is CASRDRGSKNIQYF. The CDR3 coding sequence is TGTGCCAGTCGGGACAGGGGTTCCAAAAACATTCAGTACTTC.

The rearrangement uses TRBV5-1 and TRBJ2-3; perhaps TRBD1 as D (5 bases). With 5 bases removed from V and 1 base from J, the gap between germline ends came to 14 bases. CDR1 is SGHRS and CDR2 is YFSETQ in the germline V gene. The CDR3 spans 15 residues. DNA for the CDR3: TGCGCCAGCAGATTTGGTGTGGGGCGCACAGATACGCAGTATTTT. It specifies CASRFGVGRTDTQYF. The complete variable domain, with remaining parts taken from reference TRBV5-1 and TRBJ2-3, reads KAGVTQTPRYLIKTRGQQVTLSCSPISGHRSVSWYQQTPGQGLQFLFEYFSETQRNKGNFPGRFSGRQFSNSRSEMNVSTLELGDSALYLCASRFGVGRTDTQYFGPGTRLTVL.

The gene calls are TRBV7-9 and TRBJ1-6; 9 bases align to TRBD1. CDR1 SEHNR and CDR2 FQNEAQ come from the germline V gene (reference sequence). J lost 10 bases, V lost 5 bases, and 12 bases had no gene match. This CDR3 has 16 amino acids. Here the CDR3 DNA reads TGTGCCAGCAGCCGTTTTACCGGGACAGGGCTCTCACCCCTCCACTTT. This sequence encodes CASSRFTGTGLSPLHF.

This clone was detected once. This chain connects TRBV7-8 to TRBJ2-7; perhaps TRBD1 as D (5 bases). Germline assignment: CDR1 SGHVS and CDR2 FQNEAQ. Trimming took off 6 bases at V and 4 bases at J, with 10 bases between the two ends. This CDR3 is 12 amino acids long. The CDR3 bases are TGTGCCAGCAGAGACTCAGGGTACGAGCAGTACTTC. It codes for CASRDSGYEQYF.

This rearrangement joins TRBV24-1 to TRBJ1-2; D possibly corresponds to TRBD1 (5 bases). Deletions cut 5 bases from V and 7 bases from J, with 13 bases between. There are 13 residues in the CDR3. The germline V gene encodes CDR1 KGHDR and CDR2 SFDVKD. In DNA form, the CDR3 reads TGTGCCACCAGTGGGGCCCTAACAGGTGGCTACACCTTC. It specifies CATSGALTGGYTF.

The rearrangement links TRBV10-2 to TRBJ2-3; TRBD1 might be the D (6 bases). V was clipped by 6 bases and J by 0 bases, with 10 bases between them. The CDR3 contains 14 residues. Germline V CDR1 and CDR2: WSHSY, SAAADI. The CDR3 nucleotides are TGCGCCAGCAGGACAGGCCCTAGCACAGATACGCAGTATTTT. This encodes CASRTGPSTDTQYF.

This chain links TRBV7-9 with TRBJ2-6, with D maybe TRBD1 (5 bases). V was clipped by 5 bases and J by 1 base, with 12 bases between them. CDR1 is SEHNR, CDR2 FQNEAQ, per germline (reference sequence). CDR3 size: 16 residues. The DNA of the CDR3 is TGTGCCAGCAGCCGACAAGGGGTGTCTGGGGCCAACGTCCTGACTTTC. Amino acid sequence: CASSRQGVSGANVLTF.

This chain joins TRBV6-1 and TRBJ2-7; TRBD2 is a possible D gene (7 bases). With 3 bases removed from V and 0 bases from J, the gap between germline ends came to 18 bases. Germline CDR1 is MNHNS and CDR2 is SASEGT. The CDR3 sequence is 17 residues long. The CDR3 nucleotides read TGTGCCAGCAGTGAGGGCCTAGGGGGGGGCTACTCCTACGAGCAGTACTTC. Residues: CASSEGLGGGYSYEQYF.

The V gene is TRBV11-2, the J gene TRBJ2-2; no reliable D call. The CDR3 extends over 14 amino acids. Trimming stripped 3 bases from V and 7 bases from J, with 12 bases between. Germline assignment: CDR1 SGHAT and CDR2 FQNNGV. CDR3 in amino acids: CASSFAVEVGELFF. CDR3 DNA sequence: TGTGCCAGCAGCTTCGCGGTAGAGGTCGGGGAGCTGTTTTTT.

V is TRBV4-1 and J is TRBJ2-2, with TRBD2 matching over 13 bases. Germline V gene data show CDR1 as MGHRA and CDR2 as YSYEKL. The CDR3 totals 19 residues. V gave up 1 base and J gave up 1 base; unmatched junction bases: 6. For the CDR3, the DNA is TGCGCCAGCAGCCAAGCCGGACTAGCGGGAGTACTGAACACCGGGGAGCTGTTTTTT. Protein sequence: CASSQAGLAGVLNTGELFF.

The CDR3 is CASSQGSSGSQETQYF. DNA of the CDR3: TGTGCCAGCAGCCAAGGTTCTAGCGGTTCTCAAGAGACCCAGTACTTC. The chain has TRBV4-2 and TRBJ2-5, with 7 bases lining up with TRBD2. Germline CDR1 LGHNA, CDR2 YNFKEQ. Unmatched junction bases numbered 7, after V lost 1 base and J lost 2 bases. The CDR3 is 16 residues long.

The CDR3 loop reads CASSLSGRGDSPLHF. As DNA, the CDR3 is TGTGCCAGCAGCTTGTCGGGCAGGGGAGATTCACCCCTCCACTTT. The chain recombines TRBV5-6 with TRBJ1-6; perhaps TRBD1 as D (6 bases). The CDR3 consists of 15 residues. The germline V gene has CDR1 SGHDT and CDR2 YYEEEE. Trimming removed 1 base at V and 8 bases at J, with 13 bases between.

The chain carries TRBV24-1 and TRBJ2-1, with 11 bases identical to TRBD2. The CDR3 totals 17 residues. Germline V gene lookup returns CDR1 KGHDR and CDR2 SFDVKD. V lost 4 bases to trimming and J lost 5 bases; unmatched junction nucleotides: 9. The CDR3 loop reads CATSDPGRLAGNNEQFF. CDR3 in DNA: TGTGCCACCAGTGACCCCGGTAGACTAGCGGGAAACAATGAGCAGTTCTTC.

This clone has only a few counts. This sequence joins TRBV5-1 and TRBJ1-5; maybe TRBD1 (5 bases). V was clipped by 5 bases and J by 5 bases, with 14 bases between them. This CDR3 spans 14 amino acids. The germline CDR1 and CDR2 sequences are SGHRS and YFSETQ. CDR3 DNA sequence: TGCGCCAGCAGATTGACAGTGTCAGATCAGCCCCAGCATTTT. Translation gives CASRLTVSDQPQHF. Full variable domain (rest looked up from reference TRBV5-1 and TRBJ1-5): KAGVTQTPRYLIKTRGQQVTLSCSPISGHRSVSWYQQTPGQGLQFLFEYFSETQRNKGNFPGRFSGRQFSNSRSEMNVSTLELGDSALYLCASRLTVSDQPQHFGDGTRLSIL.

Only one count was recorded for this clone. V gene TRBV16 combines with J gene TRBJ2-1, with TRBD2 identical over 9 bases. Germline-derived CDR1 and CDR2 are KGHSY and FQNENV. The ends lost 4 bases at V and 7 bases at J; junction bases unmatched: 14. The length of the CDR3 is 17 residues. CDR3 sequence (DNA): TGTGCCAGCAGCCCATACGTTGGGCGGGGGGGCCAAAATGAGCAGTTCTTC. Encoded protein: CASSPYVGRGGQNEQFF.

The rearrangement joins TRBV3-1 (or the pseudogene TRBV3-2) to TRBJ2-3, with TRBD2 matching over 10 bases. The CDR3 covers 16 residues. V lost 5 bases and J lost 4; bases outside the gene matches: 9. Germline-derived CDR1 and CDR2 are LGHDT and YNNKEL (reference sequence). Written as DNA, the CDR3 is TGTGCCAGCAGCACCCTCGGGAGCGGGGGGGCAGATACGCAGTATTTT. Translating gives CASSTLGSGGADTQYF.

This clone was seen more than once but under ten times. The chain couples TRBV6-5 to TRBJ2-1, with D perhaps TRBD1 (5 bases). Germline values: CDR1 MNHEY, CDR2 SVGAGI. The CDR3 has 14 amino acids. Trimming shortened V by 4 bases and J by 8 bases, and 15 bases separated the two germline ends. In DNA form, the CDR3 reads TGTGCCAGCAGTTGGGAAGGGGTTCTGGATGAGCAGTTCTTC. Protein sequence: CASSWEGVLDEQFF.

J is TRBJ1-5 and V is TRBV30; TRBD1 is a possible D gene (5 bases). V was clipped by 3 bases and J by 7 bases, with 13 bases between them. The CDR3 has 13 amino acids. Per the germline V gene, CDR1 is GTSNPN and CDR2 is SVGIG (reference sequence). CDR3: CAWSPDGGQPQHF. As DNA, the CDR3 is TGTGCCTGGAGCCCCGACGGGGGGCAGCCCCAGCATTTT.